This note documents a single T cell receptor (beta chain) sequence. This clone was observed a single time. Its binding antigen is unknown. No clone much larger than this one lies a single base away; base qualities are absent. This entry belongs to a study of blood T cell repertoires in COVID-19 (dated by TCRdb to about 2020). Study-wide context: Samples covering the acute and convalescent phases of COVID-19 were provided by collaborators in the United States, Italy and Spain. The material from the prospective study consisted of cDNA or gDNA derived from T cells, B-cell-depleted T cells, or PBMCs. Where available, HLA class I and class II types were taken from metadata supplied by the sample provider and were not determined by assay-based typing. Samples came from the ongoing ImmuneRACE study (first 160 participants) plus 1,254 subjects from 6 global collaborators. The repertoires were released in a freely available public database meant as a resource for research on the immune response to SARS-CoV-2. The sample metadata nearly always contained a de-identified subject ID, COVID-19 status, age in years and sex. Subjects who had been exposed to COVID-19, were actively infected with it, or had recovered from it provided the deeply sampled blood TCRbeta repertoires that made up the dataset.

From its cysteine to its phenylalanine, the CDR3 spans 12 amino acids. Only the CDR3 DNA stays, 36 bases, in frame from base 1. According to the germline V gene, CDR1 reads SGHRS and CDR2 reads YFSETQ. V is cut by 3 bases and J by 6 bases, and the space between the germline ends is 8 bases. What the authors observed across the whole study: How much clinical and demographic metadata was included differed by source and by participant, and the metadata was provided uncurated.

TCRbeta CDR3 regions were amplified from genomic DNA using the immunoSEQ Assay, a bias-controlled multiplex PCR. From the authors' description of their analysis: The number of nucleated cells in each sample was estimated by amplification of reference gene primers within the assay. To quantify the absolute abundance of each unique TCRbeta CDR3 rearrangement, sequence reads were collapsed and filtered. Productive Simpson clonality was computed per sample as the square root of Simpson's diversity index over productive rearrangements. What TCRdb holds here is the immuneACCESS table cut down to in-frame rearrangements. Part of the clones is not present; checked against another copy, under half of the missing clones reflect an unresolved V gene, and the others are unexplained. V and J calls and clone size are given by that table; D and trimming were obtained from the DNA. This sample is represented by around 60,000 clones; over 75% of them were singletons. The ten largest make up roughly an eighth of the sample.

Each collaborating institution followed its own protocols to collect whole blood in K2EDTA tubes. For TCRbeta analysis, collaborators shipped samples in one of three forms: frozen whole blood, isolated PBMCs, or DNA extracted from either of those sample types. The sequence derives from a woman aged 55 to 70 with active COVID-19. The chain links TRBV5-1 with TRBJ2-3; perhaps TRBD2 is the D gene, with 6 bases matching. Sample: peripheral blood. Here is the DNA: TGCGCCAGCAGCTCGGAGGGGGATACGCAGTATTTT. The resulting protein is CASSSEGDTQYF.